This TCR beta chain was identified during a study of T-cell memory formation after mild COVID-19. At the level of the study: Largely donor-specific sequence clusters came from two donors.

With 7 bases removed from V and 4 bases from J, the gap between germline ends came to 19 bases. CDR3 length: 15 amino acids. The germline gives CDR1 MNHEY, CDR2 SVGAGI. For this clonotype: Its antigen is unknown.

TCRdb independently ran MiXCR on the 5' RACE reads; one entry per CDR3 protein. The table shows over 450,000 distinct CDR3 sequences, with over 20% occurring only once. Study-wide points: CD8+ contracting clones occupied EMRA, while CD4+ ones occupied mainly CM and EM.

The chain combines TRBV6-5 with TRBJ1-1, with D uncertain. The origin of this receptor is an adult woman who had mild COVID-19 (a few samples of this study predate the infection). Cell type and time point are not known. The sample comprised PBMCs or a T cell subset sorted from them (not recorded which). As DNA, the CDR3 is TGTGCCAGCACTCAGGAGGCTCCACGGGGCACTGAAGCTTTCTTT. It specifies CASTQEAPRGTEAFF.